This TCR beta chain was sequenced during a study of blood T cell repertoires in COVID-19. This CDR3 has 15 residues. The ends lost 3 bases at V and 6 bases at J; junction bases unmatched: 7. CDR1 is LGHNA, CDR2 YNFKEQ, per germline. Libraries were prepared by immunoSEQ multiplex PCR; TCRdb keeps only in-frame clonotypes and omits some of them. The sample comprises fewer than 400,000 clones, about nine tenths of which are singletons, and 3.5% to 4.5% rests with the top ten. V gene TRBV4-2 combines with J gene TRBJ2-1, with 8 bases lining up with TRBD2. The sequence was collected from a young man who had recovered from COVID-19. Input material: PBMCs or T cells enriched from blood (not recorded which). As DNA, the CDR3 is TGTGCCAGCAGCCAGGGGAGCGGGAGCGGCAATGAGCAGTTCTTC. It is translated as CASSQGSGSGNEQFF.